These 14 T cell receptor beta chains came from one sample sequenced in a study of T cells in localized non-small cell lung cancer. The repertoire was sequenced with immunoSEQ multiplex PCR; TCRdb's copy has only in-frame clones and lacks some. The data hold about 74,000 clones, with about four fifths observed a single time. The sample consisted of peripheral blood, taken before any cancer treatment. All receptors derive from a female donor of 60 years or more with stage I lung adenocarcinoma.

V and J are TRBV29-1 and TRBJ1-2; D uncertain. The CDR3 has 12 amino acids. V gave up 4 bases and J gave up 5 bases, with 11 bases separating them. Germline assignment: CDR1 SQVTM and CDR2 ANQGSEA. CDR3 DNA sequence: TGCAGCGTTGTCGGCCAGCTGTATGGCTACACCTTC. Amino acid sequence: CSVVGQLYGYTF.

The CDR3 DNA is TGTGCCAGCAGCTTCCTAGCGGGAGGTTTAGAGCAGTTCTTC. Encoded protein: CASSFLAGGLEQFF. The gene calls are TRBV7-9 and TRBJ2-1; 11 bases map to TRBD2. CDR3 size: 14 residues. V lost 3 bases to trimming and J lost 10 bases; unmatched junction nucleotides: 5. Germline lookup yields CDR1 SEHNR and CDR2 FQNEAQ (reference sequence).

J is TRBJ2-7 and V is TRBV5-6; D perhaps matches TRBD2 (5 bases). The V gene's germline CDR1 is SGHDT and CDR2 YYEEEE. Deletions cut 3 bases from V and 8 bases from J, with 9 bases between. The CDR3 is made up of 11 amino acids. The CDR3 bases are TGTGCCAGCAGCTCCGCCGGGAAGCAGTACTTC. Protein sequence: CASSSAGKQYF.

V and J are TRBV7-3 and TRBJ2-7, with 10 bases fitting TRBD2. The CDR3 extends over 15 amino acids. The germline V gene has CDR1 SGHTA and CDR2 FQGTGA. Unmatched junction bases numbered 3, after V lost 3 bases and J lost 1 base. Here the CDR3 reads CASSFLAGESYEQYF. Here the CDR3 DNA reads TGTGCCAGCAGCTTCCTAGCGGGGGAATCCTACGAGCAGTACTTC.

The chain links TRBV5-1 to TRBJ2-5, with D perhaps TRBD1 or TRBD2 (5 bases each). V was cut by 5 bases and J by 7 bases, with 15 bases left in between. The CDR3 contains 13 residues. Per germline, CDR1 SGHRS and CDR2 YFSETQ. Here the CDR3 reads CASRPGTTGTQYF. The CDR3 DNA follows: TGCGCCAGCAGGCCTGGGACGACGGGGACCCAGTACTTC. Full variable domain (missing parts from reference TRBV5-1 and TRBJ2-5): KAGVTQTPRYLIKTRGQQVTLSCSPISGHRSVSWYQQTPGQGLQFLFEYFSETQRNKGNFPGRFSGRQFSNSRSEMNVSTLELGDSALYLCASRPGTTGTQYFGPGTRLLVL.

This CDR3 reads CASSPQQGEQFF. DNA of the CDR3: TGTGCCAGTAGTCCGCAGCAGGGTGAGCAGTTCTTC. The gene calls are TRBV19 and TRBJ2-1; weak D call: TRBD1 (5 bases). V dropped 5 bases and J dropped 9 bases, with 11 bases sitting between them. The CDR3 length is 12 residues. Germline V gives CDR1 LNHDA, CDR2 SQIVND (reference sequence).

This chain links TRBV4-1 with TRBJ1-5; a possible D gene is TRBD1 (6 bases). Germline V gene data show CDR1 as MGHRA and CDR2 as YSYEKL. Trimming removed 4 bases from V and 4 bases from J, with 20 bases in between. The length of the CDR3 is 17 residues. In DNA, the CDR3 is TGCGCCAGCAGCCCCCACCTAGGACAGCTCGGGAATCAGCCCCAGCATTTT. It yields the protein CASSPHLGQLGNQPQHF.

This rearrangement joins TRBV5-1 to TRBJ2-7; D perhaps matches TRBD2 (6 bases). Germline CDR1 reads SGHRS; CDR2 reads YFSETQ. The CDR3 length is 12 residues. V was cut by 1 base and J by 7 bases, with 9 bases left in between. The CDR3, as DNA: TGCGCCAGCAGCTTGCAACGGGGGGAGCAGTACTTC. It yields the protein CASSLQRGEQYF.

This sequence joins TRBV19 and TRBJ1-4; no clear D gene. The CDR3 runs 15 residues. The V and J ends lost 3 bases and 0 bases respectively, with 8 bases between them. Germline V lookup: CDR1 LNHDA, CDR2 SQIVND (reference sequence). CDR3 DNA sequence: TGTGCCAGTAGTATCCAGATCGCAACTAATGAAAAACTGTTTTTT. The encoded protein is CASSIQIATNEKLFF.

The gene calls are TRBV6-6 and TRBJ2-7; D possibly corresponds to TRBD2 (7 bases). CDR1 and CDR2 from the germline V gene are MNHNY and SVGAGI (reference sequence). V shed 7 bases and J shed 3 bases, with 16 bases lying between them. This CDR3 contains 14 residues. CDR3 in amino acids: CASTRRGQGYEQYF. The DNA of the CDR3 is TGTGCCAGCACCCGGCGGGGGCAAGGCTACGAGCAGTACTTC.

This clone was counted a single time. CDR3 region: CASSLESRRSTGELFF. CDR3 nucleotides: TGCGCCAGCAGCTTGGAGTCCCGGAGGAGCACCGGGGAGCTGTTTTTT. This chain joins TRBV5-1 and TRBJ2-2; D might be TRBD2 (5 bases). The germline gives CDR1 SGHRS, CDR2 YFSETQ. CDR3 length equals 16 residues. The germline V and J ends were trimmed by 0 bases and 4 bases, with 13 bases remaining between them.

The J gene is TRBJ2-1, the V gene TRBV7-9; D is tentatively TRBD1 or TRBD2 (5 bases each). The V gene's germline CDR1 is SEHNR and CDR2 FQNEAQ (reference sequence). This CDR3 contains 13 residues. Trimming took off 4 bases at V and 6 bases at J, with 10 bases between the two ends. CDR3 nucleotides: TGTGCCAGCAGCTATTCGGGGACCAATGAGCAGTTCTTC. Translation gives CASSYSGTNEQFF.

The chain has TRBV6-1 and TRBJ2-2, with a tentative D call TRBD2 (6 bases). This CDR3 region has 15 residues. V lost 10 bases to trimming and J lost 5 bases, with 20 bases between them. Germline V gives CDR1 MNHNS, CDR2 SASEGT. The CDR3 DNA is TGTGCCACACCTGAGCTAGGAGGGGTAACCGGGGAGCTGTTTTTT. Protein: CATPELGGVTGELFF.

CDR3 DNA: TGCGCCAGCAGCTTGGGCGGGGGACAGGTCCAAGAGACCCAGTACTTC. It encodes CASSLGGGQVQETQYF. The J gene is TRBJ2-5, the V gene TRBV5-1; D might be TRBD1 (8 bases). This CDR3 is 16 amino acids long. V was trimmed by 0 bases and J by 1 base, leaving 13 bases between them. From germline, CDR1 is SGHRS and CDR2 YFSETQ. The whole variable domain, filled in from reference TRBV5-1 and TRBJ2-5, reads KAGVTQTPRYLIKTRGQQVTLSCSPISGHRSVSWYQQTPGQGLQFLFEYFSETQRNKGNFPGRFSGRQFSNSRSEMNVSTLELGDSALYLCASSLGGGQVQETQYFGPGTRLLVL.